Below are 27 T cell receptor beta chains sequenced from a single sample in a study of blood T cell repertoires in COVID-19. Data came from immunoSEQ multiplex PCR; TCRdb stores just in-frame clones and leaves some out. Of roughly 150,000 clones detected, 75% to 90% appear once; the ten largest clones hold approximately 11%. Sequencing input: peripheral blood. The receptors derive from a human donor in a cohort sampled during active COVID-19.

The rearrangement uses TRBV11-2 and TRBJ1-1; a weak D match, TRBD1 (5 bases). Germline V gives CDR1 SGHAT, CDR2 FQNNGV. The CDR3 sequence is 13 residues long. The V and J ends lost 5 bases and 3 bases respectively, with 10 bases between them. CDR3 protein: CASSVGGDTEAFF. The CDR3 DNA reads TGTGCCAGCAGCGTCGGGGGTGACACTGAAGCTTTCTTT. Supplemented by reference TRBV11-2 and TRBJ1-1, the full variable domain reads EAGVAQSPRYKIIEKRQSVAFWCNPISGHATLYWYQQILGQGPKLLIQFQNNGVVDDSQLPKDRFSAERLKGVDSTLKIQPAKLEDSAVYLCASSVGGDTEAFFGQGTRLTVV.

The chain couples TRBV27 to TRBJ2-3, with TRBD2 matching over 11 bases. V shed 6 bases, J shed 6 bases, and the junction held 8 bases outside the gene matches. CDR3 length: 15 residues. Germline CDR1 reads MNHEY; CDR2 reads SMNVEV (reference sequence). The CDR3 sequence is CASSGLAGPPDTQYF. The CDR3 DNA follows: TGTGCCAGCAGCGGACTAGCGGGCCCCCCGGATACGCAGTATTTT.

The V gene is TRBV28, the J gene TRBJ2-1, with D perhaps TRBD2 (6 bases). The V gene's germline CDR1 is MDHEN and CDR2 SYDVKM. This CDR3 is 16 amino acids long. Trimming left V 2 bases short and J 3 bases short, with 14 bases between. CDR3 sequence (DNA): TGTGCCAGCAGTTTAATATTAGGAGGGGACTACAATGAGCAGTTCTTC. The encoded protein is CASSLILGGDYNEQFF.

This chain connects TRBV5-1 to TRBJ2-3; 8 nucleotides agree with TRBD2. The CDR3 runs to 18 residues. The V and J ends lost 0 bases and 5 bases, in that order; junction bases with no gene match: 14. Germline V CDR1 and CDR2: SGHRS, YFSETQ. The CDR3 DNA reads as TGCGCCAGCAGCTTGGGGCTAGCGGGTAACGCTTGGGGAGATACGCAGTATTTT. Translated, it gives CASSLGLAGNAWGDTQYF.

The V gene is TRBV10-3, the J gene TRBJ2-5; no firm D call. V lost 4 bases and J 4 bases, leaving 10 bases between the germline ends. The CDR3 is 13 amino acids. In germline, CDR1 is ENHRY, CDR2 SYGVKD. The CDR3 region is CAISVVSLETQYF. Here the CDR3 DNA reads TGTGCCATCAGTGTGGTTAGTTTAGAGACCCAGTACTTC.

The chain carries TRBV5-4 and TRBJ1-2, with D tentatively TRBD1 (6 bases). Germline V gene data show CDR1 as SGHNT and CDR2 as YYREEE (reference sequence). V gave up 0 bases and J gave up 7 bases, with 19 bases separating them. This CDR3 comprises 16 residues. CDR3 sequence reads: CASSLDSSRGASGYTF. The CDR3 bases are TGTGCCAGCAGCTTGGACTCTTCTCGGGGGGCTAGTGGCTACACCTTC.

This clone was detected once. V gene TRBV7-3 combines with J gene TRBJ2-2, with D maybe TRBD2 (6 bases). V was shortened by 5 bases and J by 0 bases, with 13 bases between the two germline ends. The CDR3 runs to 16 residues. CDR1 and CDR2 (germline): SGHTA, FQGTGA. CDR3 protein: CASSPGGAANTGELFF. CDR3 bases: TGTGCCAGCAGCCCAGGCGGGGCGGCGAACACCGGGGAGCTGTTTTTT.

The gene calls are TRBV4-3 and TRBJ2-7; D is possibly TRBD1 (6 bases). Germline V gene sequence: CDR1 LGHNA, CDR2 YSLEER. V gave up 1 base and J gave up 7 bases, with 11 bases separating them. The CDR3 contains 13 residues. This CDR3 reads CASSQGRGKEQYF. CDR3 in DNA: TGCGCCAGCAGCCAAGGAAGGGGGAAGGAGCAGTACTTC.

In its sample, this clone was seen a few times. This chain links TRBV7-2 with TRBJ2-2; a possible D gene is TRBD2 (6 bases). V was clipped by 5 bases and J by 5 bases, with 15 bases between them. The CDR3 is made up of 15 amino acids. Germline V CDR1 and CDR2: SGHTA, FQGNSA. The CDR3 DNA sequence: TGTGCCAGCAGCCGCGAGCGGGTCGCGACCGGGGAGCTGTTTTTT. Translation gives CASSRERVATGELFF.

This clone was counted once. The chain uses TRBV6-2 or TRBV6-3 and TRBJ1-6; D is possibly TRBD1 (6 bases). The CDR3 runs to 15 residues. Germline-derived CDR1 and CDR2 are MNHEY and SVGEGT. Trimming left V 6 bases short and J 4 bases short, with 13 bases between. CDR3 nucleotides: TGTGCCAGCAGCGGACCACAGGGATATAATTCACCCCTCCACTTT. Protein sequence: CASSGPQGYNSPLHF.

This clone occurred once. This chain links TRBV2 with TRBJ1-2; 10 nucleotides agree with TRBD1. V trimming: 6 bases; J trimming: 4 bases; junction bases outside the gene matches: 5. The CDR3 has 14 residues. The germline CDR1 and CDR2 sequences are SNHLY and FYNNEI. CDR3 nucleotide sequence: TGTGCCAGCAGGACCGGGACAGGGGCCTATGGCTACACCTTC. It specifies CASRTGTGAYGYTF.

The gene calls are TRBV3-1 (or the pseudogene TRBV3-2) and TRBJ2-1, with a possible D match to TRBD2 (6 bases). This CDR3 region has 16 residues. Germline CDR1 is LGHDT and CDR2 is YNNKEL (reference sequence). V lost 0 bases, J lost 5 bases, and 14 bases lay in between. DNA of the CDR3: TGTGCCAGCAGCCAAGAGGCGGGGAAGAGGAACAATGAGCAGTTCTTC. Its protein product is CASSQEAGKRNNEQFF.

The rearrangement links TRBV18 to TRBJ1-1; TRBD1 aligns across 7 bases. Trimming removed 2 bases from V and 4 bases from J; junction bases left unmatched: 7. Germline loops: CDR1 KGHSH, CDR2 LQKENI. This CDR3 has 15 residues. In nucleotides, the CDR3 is TGTGCCAGCTCACCATCTCCGCAGGGGGTCACTGAAGCTTTCTTT. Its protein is CASSPSPQGVTEAFF. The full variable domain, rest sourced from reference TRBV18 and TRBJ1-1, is NAGVMQNPRHLVRRRGQEARLRCSPMKGHSHVYWYRQLPEEGLKFMVYLQKENIIDESGMPKERFSAEFPKEGPSILRIQQVVRGDSAAYFCASSPSPQGVTEAFFGQGTRLTVV.

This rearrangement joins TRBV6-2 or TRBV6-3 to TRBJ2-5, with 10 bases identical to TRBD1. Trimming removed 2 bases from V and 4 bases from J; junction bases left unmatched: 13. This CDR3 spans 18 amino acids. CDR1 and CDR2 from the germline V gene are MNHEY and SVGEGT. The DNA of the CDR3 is TGTGCCAGCAGTTACGCGGTACGACAGGGGGCAAGGGGAGAGACCCAGTACTTC. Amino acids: CASSYAVRQGARGETQYF.

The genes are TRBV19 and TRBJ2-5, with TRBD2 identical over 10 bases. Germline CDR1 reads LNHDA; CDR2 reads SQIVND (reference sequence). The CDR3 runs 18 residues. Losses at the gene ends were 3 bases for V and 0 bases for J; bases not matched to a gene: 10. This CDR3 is CASSIAPLAGVHQETQYF. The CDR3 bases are TGTGCCAGTAGTATTGCCCCTCTAGCGGGGGTGCACCAAGAGACCCAGTACTTC.

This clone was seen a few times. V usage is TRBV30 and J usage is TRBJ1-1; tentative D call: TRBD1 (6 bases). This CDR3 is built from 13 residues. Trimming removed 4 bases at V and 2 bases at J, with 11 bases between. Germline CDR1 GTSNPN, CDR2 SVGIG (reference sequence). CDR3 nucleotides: TGTGCCTGGATAGGACAGTCCAACACTGAAGCTTTCTTT. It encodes CAWIGQSNTEAFF.

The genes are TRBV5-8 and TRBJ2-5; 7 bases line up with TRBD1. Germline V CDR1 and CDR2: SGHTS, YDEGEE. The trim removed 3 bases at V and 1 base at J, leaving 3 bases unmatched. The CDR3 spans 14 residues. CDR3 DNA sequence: TGTGCCAGCAGCTCAGGACAGGTCCAAGAGACCCAGTACTTC. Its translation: CASSSGQVQETQYF.

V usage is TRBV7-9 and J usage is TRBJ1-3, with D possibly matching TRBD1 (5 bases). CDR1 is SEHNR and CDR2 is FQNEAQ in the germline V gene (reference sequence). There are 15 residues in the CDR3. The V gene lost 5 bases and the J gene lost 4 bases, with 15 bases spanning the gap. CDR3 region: CASSPGRGIGNTIYF. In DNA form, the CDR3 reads TGTGCCAGCAGCCCAGGAAGGGGAATAGGAAACACCATATATTTT.

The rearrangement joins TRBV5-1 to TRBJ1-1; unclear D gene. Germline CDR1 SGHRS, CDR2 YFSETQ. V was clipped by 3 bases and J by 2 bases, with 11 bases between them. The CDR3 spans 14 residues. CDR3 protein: CASSSTRINTEAFF. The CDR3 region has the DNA TGCGCCAGCAGCTCGACAAGGATTAACACTGAAGCTTTCTTT. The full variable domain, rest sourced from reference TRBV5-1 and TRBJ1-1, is KAGVTQTPRYLIKTRGQQVTLSCSPISGHRSVSWYQQTPGQGLQFLFEYFSETQRNKGNFPGRFSGRQFSNSRSEMNVSTLELGDSALYLCASSSTRINTEAFFGQGTRLTVV.

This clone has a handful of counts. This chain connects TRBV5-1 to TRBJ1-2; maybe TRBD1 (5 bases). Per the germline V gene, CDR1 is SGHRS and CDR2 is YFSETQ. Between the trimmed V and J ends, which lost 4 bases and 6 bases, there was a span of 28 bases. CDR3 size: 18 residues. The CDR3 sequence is CASSDRRLGGAAEDGYTF. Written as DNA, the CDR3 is TGCGCCAGCAGCGATCGCCGCTTAGGAGGGGCCGCCGAGGATGGCTACACCTTC. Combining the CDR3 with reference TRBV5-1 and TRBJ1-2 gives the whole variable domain KAGVTQTPRYLIKTRGQQVTLSCSPISGHRSVSWYQQTPGQGLQFLFEYFSETQRNKGNFPGRFSGRQFSNSRSEMNVSTLELGDSALYLCASSDRRLGGAAEDGYTFGSGTRLTVV.

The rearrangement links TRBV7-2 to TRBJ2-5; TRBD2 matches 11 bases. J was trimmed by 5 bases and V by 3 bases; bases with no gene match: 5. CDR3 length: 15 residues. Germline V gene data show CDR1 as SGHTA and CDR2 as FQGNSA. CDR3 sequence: CASSFLAGGGETQYF. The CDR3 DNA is TGTGCCAGCAGCTTCCTAGCGGGAGGCGGGGAGACCCAGTACTTC.

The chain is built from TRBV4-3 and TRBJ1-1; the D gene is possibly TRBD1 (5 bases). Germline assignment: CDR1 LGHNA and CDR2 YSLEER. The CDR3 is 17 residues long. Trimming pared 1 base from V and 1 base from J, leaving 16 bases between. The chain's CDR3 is CASSQVTQGLENTEAFF. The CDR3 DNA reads TGCGCCAGCAGCCAAGTAACCCAGGGCTTAGAGAACACTGAAGCTTTCTTT.

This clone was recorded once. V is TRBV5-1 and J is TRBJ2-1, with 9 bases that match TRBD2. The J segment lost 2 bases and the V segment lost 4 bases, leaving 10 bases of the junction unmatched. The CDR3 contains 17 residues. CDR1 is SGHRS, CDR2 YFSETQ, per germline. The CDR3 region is CASSPWVAGAPYNEQFF. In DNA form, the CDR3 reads TGCGCCAGCAGCCCCTGGGTAGCGGGGGCGCCCTACAATGAGCAGTTCTTC.

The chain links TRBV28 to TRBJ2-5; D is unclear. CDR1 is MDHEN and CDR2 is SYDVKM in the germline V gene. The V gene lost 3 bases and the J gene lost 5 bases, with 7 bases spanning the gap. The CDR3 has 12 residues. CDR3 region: CASSFEEETQYF. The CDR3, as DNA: TGTGCCAGCAGTTTTGAGGAGGAGACCCAGTACTTC.

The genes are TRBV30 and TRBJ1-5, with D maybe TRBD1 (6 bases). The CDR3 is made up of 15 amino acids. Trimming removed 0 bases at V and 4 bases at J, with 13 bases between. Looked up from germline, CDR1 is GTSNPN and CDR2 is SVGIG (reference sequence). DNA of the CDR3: TGTGCCTGGAGTGTAGAACAGGGCGGGAATCAGCCCCAGCATTTT. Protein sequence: CAWSVEQGGNQPQHF.

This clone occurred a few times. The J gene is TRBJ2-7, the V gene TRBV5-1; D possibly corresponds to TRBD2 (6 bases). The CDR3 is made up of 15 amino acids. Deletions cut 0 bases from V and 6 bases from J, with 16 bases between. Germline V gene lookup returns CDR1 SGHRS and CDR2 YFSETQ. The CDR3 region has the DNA TGCGCCAGCAGCTTGGTGGCGGGACTCCCGCTCGAGCAGTACTTC. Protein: CASSLVAGLPLEQYF.

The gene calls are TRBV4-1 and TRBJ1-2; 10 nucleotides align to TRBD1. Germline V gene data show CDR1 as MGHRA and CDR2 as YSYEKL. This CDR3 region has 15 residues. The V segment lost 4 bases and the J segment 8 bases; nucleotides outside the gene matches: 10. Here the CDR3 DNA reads TGCGCCAGCAGCCCCCCCGCCGGGACAGGGGAAGGCTACACCTTC. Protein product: CASSPPAGTGEGYTF.